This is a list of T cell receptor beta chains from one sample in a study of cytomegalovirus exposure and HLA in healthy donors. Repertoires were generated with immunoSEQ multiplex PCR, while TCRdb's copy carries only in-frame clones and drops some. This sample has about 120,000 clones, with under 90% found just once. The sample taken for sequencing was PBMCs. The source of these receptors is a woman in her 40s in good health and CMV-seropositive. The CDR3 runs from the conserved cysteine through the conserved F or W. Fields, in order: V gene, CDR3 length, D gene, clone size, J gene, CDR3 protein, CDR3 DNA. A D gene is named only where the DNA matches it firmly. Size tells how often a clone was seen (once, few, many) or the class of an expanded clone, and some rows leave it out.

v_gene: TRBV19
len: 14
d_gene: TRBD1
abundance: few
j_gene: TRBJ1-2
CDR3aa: CASSIAGGTYGYTF
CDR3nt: TGTGCCAGTAGTATCGCAGGGGGCACCTATGGCTACACCTTC

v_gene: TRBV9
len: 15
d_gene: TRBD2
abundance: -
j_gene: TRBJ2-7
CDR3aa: CASSARTSGSYEQYF
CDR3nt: TGTGCCAGCAGCGCCCGGACTAGCGGCTCCTACGAGCAGTACTTC

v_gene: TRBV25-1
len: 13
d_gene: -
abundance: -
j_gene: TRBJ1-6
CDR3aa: CASSDRGNSPLHF
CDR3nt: TGTGCCAGCAGTGACAGGGGAAATTCACCCCTCCACTTT

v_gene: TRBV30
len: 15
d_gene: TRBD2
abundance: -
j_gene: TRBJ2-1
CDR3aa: CAWSTGTSGNNEQFF
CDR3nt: TGTGCCTGGAGTACCGGGACTAGCGGGAACAATGAGCAGTTCTTC

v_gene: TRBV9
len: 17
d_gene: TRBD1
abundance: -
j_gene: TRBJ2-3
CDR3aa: CASSVGVGTGGTDTQYF
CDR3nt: TGTGCCAGCAGCGTAGGGGTCGGGACAGGGGGTACAGATACGCAGTATTTT

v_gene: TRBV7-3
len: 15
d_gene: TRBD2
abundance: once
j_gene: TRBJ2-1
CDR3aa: CASSLVLAGVEEQFF
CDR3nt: TGTGCCAGCAGCTTAGTACTAGCGGGAGTGGAAGAGCAGTTCTTC

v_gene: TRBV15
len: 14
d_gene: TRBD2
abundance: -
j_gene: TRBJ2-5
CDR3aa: CATSSTRGKETQYF
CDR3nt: TGTGCCACCAGCAGCACGCGGGGGAAAGAGACCCAGTACTTC

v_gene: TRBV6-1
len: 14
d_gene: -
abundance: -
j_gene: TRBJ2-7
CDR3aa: CARWRGGLVYEQYF
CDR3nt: TGTGCCAGGTGGAGAGGCGGGCTGGTTTACGAGCAGTACTTC

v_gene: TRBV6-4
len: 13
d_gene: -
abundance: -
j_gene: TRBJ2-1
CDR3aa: CARAHGSYNEQFF
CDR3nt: TGTGCCAGAGCCCACGGGTCCTACAATGAGCAGTTCTTC

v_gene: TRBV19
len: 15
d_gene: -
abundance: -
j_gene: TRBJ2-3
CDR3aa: CASSISPGVADTQYF
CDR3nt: TGTGCCAGTAGTATATCGCCGGGAGTTGCAGATACGCAGTATTTT

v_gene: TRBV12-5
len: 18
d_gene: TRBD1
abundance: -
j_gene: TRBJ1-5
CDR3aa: CATTYRDRGNLDDQPQHF
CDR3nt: TGTGCTACCACCTACCGGGACAGGGGGAATCTTGATGATCAGCCCCAGCATTTT

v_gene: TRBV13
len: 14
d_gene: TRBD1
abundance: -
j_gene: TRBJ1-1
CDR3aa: CASRPDRVNTEAFF
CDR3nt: TGTGCCAGCAGACCGGACAGGGTGAACACTGAAGCTTTCTTT

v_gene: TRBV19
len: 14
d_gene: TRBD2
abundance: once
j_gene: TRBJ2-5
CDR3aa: CASRKTSGKETQYF
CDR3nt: TGTGCCAGTAGGAAGACTAGCGGGAAAGAGACCCAGTACTTC

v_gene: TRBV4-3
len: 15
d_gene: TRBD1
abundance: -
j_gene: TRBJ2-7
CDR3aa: CASSQLRTGVYEQYF
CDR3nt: TGCGCCAGCAGTCAACTTCGGACAGGGGTCTACGAGCAGTACTTC

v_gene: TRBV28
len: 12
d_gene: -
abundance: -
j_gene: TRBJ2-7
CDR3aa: CASVKDYFKPDF
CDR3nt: TGTGCCAGCGTAAAAGACTATTTCAAGCCGGACTTC

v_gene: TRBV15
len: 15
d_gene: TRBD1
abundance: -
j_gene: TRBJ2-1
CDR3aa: CATSIARQGVVEQFF
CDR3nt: TGTGCCACCAGCATCGCCCGACAGGGAGTTGTTGAGCAGTTCTTC

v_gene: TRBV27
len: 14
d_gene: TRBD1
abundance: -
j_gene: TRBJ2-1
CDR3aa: CASRTTGGIDEQFF
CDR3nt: TGTGCCAGCAGGACTACAGGGGGCATCGATGAGCAGTTCTTC

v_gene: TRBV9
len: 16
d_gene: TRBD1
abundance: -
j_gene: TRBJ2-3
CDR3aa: CASSVEGQGVTDTQYF
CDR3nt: TGTGCCAGCAGCGTAGAGGGACAGGGGGTAACAGATACGCAGTATTTT

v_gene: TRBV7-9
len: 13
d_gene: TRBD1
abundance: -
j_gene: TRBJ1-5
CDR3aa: CASSQGGAEPQHF
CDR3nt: TGTGCCAGCAGCCAAGGGGGCGCAGAGCCCCAGCATTTT

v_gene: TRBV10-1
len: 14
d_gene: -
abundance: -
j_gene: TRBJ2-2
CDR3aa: CASSESVEAGELFF
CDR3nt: TGCGCCAGCAGTGAGTCGGTAGAGGCCGGGGAGCTGTTTTTT

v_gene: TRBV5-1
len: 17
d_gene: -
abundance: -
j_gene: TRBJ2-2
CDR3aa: CASSPGHLTTNTGELFF
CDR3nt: TGCGCCAGCAGCCCTGGACACTTAACAACGAACACCGGGGAGCTGTTTTTT

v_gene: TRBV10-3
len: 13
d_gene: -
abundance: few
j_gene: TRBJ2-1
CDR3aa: CAISEALYNEQFF
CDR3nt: TGTGCCATCAGTGAGGCCCTATACAATGAGCAGTTCTTC

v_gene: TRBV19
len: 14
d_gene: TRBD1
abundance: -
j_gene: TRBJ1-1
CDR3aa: CANDQQGRRTEAFF
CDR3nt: TGTGCCAATGACCAACAGGGGAGGAGAACTGAAGCTTTCTTT

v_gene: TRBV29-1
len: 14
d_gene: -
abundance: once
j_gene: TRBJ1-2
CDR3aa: CSVEDSAIIHGYTF
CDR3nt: TGCAGCGTCGAGGACAGCGCTATTATTCACGGCTACACCTTC

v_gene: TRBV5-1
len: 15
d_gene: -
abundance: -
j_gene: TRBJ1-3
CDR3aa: CASSLLMPKADTIYF
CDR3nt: TGCGCCAGCAGCTTGCTAATGCCAAAGGCGGACACCATATATTTT

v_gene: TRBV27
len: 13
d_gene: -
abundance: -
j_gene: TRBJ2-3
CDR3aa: CASSPDYPDTQYF
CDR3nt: TGTGCCAGCAGCCCGGACTATCCAGATACGCAGTATTTT

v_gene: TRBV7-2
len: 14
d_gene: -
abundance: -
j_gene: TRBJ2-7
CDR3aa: CASSLVQGIHEQYF
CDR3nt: TGTGCCAGCAGCTTAGTACAGGGAATCCACGAGCAGTACTTC

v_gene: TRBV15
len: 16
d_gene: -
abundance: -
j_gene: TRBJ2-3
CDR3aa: CATSRDWPSVIDTQYF
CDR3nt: TGTGCCACCAGCAGAGATTGGCCTAGCGTTATAGATACGCAGTATTTT

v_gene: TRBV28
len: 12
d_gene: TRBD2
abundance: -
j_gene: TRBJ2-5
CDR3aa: CATSGSYETQYF
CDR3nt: TGTGCCACCAGCGGGAGTTATGAGACCCAGTACTTC

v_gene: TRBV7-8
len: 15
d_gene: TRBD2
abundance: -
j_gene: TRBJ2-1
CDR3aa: CASSLWQTSRNEQFF
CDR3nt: TGTGCCAGCAGCTTATGGCAGACTAGCCGCAATGAGCAGTTCTTC

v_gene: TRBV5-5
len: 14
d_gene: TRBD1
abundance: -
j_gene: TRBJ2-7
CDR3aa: CASRDWTGDYEQYF
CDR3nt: TGTGCCAGCAGAGATTGGACAGGGGACTACGAGCAGTACTTC

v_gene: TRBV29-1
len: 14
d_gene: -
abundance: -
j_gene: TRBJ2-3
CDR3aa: CSARLAGGTDTQYF
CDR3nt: TGCAGCGCCCGGCTAGCTGGAGGGACAGATACGCAGTATTTT

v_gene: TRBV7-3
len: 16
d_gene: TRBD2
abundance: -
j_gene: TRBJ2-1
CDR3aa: CASSSTSGRAYNEQFF
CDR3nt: TGTGCCAGCAGCTCAACTAGCGGGAGGGCCTACAATGAGCAGTTCTTC

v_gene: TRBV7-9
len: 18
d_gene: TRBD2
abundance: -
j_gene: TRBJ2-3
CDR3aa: CSSSFGQTSGFSTDTQYF
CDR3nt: TGTTCCAGCAGCTTCGGTCAAACTAGCGGGTTTAGCACAGATACGCAGTATTTT

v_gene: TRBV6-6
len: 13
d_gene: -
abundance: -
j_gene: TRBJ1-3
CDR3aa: CASSYYTGNTIYF
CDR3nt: TGTGCCAGCAGTTACTACACCGGAAACACCATATATTTT

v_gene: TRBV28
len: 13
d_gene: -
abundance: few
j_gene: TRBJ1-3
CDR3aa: CASAVNSGNTIYF
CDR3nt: TGTGCCAGCGCGGTAAACTCTGGAAACACCATATATTTT

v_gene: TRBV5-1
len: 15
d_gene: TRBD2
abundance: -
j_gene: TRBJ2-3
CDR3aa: CASSLGLADGDTQYF
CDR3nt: TGCGCCAGCAGCTTGGGACTAGCGGACGGGGATACGCAGTATTTT

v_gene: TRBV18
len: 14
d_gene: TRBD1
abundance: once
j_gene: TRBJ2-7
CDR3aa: CASSPTGGNYEQYF
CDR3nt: TGTGCCAGCTCACCAACAGGGGGCAATTATGAGCAGTACTTC

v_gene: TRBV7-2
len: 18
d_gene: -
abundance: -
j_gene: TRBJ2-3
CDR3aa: CASSLRGSEDPSTDTQYF
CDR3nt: TGTGCCAGCAGCTTAAGGGGCAGTGAGGACCCTAGCACAGATACGCAGTATTTT

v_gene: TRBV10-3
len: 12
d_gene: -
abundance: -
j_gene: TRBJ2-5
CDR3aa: CAISEPTETQYF
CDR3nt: TGTGCCATCAGTGAGCCTACAGAGACCCAGTACTTC

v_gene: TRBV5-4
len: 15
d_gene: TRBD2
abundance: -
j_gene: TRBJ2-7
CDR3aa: CASSGTSGSLHEQYF
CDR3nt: TGTGCCAGCAGCGGCACTAGCGGGAGTTTGCACGAGCAGTACTTC

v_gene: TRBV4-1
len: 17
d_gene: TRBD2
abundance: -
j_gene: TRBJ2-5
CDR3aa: CASSTRLAGGEQETQYF
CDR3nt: TGCGCCAGCAGCACTCGACTAGCGGGAGGGGAACAAGAGACCCAGTACTTC

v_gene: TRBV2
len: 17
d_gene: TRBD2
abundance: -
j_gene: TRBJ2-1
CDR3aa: CASSEKREQRGYNEQFF
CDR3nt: TGTGCCAGCAGTGAAAAGCGGGAGCAAAGGGGGTACAATGAGCAGTTCTTC

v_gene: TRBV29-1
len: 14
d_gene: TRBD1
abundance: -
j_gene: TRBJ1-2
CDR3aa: CSVGGLDRAHGYTF
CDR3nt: TGCAGCGTAGGGGGATTAGACAGGGCACATGGCTACACCTTC

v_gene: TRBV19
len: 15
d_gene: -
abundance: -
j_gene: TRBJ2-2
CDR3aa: CASSMEGAVAGELFF
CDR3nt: TGTGCCAGTAGTATGGAGGGGGCGGTCGCCGGGGAGCTGTTTTTT

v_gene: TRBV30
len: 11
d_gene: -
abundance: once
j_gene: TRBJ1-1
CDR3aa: CAWSRQREAFF
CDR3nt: TGTGCCTGGAGTAGACAACGAGAAGCTTTCTTT

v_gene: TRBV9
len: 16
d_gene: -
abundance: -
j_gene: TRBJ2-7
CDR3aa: CASSATLATPSYEQYF
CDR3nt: TGTGCCAGCAGCGCCACTCTAGCGACCCCCTCCTACGAGCAGTACTTC

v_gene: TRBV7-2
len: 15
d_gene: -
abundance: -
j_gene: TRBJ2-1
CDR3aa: CASSLGRSRDNEQFF
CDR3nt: TGTGCCAGCAGCTTAGGGCGTTCGCGGGACAATGAGCAGTTCTTC

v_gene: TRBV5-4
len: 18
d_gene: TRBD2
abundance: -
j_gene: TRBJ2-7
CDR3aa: CASSLGRGVGLAGREQYF
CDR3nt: TGTGCCAGCAGCTTGGGCCGGGGTGTAGGACTAGCGGGACGCGAGCAGTACTTC

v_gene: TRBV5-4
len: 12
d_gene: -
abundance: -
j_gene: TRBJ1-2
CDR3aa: CASSWQGSGYTF
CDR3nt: TGTGCCAGCAGCTGGCAGGGAAGCGGCTACACCTTC

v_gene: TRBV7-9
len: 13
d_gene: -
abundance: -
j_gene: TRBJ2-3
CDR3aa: CASSPPGWDTQYF
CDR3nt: TGTGCCAGCAGCCCCCCCGGGTGGGATACGCAGTATTTT

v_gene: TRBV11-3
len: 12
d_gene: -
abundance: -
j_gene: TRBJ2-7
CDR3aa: CASSFAQYEQYF
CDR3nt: TGTGCCAGCAGCTTCGCCCAGTACGAGCAGTACTTC

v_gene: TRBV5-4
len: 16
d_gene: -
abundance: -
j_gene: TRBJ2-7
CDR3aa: CASSSGTYGISYEQYF
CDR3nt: TGTGCCAGCAGCTCCGGGACATACGGAATATCCTACGAGCAGTACTTC

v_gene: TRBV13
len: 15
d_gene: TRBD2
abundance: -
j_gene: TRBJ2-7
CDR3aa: CASSLWAGATYEQYF
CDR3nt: TGTGCCAGCAGCTTATGGGCGGGAGCCACCTACGAGCAGTACTTC

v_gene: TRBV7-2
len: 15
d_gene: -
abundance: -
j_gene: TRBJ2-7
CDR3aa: CASSLGQGTISEQYF
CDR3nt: TGTGCCAGCAGCTTAGGGCAGGGGACTATTAGCGAGCAGTACTTC